The sequence of this TCR beta chain was determined in a study of blood T cell repertoires in COVID-19. The CDR3 covers 16 residues. Germline V gene lookup returns CDR1 SGHVS and CDR2 FQNEAQ. Losses at the gene ends were 5 bases for V and 1 base for J; bases not matched to a gene: 9. Sequencing was performed with immunoSEQ multiplex PCR; in TCRdb, only in-frame clones are kept and a portion is missing. Found here are 490,000 or so clones, around 89% of them singletons; the top ten hold 1.5% to 2%. V and J are TRBV7-8 and TRBJ2-3, with 7 bases that match TRBD2. Sequencing input: PBMCs or T cells enriched from blood (not recorded which). The sequence was obtained from a woman aged 40 to 49 who had recovered from COVID-19. As DNA, the CDR3 is TGTGCCAGCAGCATCCGGACTAGTGGTGGCACAGATACGCAGTATTTT. Amino acids: CASSIRTSGGTDTQYF.